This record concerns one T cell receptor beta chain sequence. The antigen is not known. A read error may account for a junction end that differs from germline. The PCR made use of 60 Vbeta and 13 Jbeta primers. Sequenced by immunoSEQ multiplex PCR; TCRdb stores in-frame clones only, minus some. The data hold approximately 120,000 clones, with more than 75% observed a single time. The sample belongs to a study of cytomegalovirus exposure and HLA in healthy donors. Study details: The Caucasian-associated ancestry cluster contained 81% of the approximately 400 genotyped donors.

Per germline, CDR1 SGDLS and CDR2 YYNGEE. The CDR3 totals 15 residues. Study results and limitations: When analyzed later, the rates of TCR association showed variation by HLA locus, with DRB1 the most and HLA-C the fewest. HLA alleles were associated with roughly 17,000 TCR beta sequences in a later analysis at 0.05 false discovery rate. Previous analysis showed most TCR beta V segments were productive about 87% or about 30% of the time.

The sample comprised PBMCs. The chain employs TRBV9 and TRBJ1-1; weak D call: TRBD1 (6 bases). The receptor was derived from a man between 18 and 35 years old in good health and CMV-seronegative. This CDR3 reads CASTVGGGLNTEAFF. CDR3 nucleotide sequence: TGTGCCAGCACCGTAGGGGGGGGGTTGAACACTGAAGCTTTCTTT.